The 6 T cell receptor beta chains below were found in one sample sequenced in a study of blood T cells in healthy people across ages. PCR was performed a second time for about 7 to 12 cycles using a sample-barcoded 5' primer and a J-beta primer mix. TCRdb reprocessed the 5' RACE reads via MiXCR and lists one record per CDR3 protein. The sample comprises more than 550,000 distinct CDR3 sequences, about a fifth of which are singletons, and around 22% rests with the top ten. Specimen: blood. The receptors stem from a man aged 70-80 years in good health.

CDR3 protein: CASRGLAGAKETQYF. Here the CDR3 DNA reads TGTGCCAGCAGGGGACTAGCGGGGGCTAAAGAGACCCAGTACTTC. V is TRBV12-3 or TRBV12-4 and J is TRBJ2-5; 14 bases align to TRBD2. CDR3 length: 15 amino acids. V shed 6 bases, J shed 3 bases, and the junction held 3 bases outside the gene matches.

This clonotype came up a few times. This rearrangement joins TRBV5-4 to TRBJ1-6, with D hard to call. The CDR3 runs to 15 residues. Germline V gives CDR1 SGHNT, CDR2 YYREEE (reference sequence). The V and J ends lost 0 bases and 7 bases respectively, with 11 bases between them. CDR3 in amino acids: CASSLDRVGNSPLHF. DNA for the CDR3: TGTGCCAGCAGCTTGGACCGAGTCGGGAATTCACCCCTCCACTTT.

This clonotype was observed a handful of times. This sequence joins TRBV12-3 or TRBV12-4 and TRBJ2-1; 8 bases align to TRBD1. This CDR3 contains 16 residues. V shed 6 bases, J shed 1 base, and the junction held 8 bases outside the gene matches. CDR3 nucleotides: TGTGCCAGCAGCAAGGACAGGGTTTGGTCCTACAATGAGCAGTTCTTC. It yields the protein CASSKDRVWSYNEQFF.

V usage is TRBV14 and J usage is TRBJ2-3; 9 bases fit TRBD1. CDR1 SGHDN and CDR2 FVKESK come from the germline V gene. Trimming at V came to 3 bases and at J to 4 bases, leaving 5 bases not matched to a gene. The length of the CDR3 is 15 residues. The CDR3 reads CASSQDRGIADTQYF. The DNA of the CDR3 is TGTGCCAGCAGCCAGGACAGGGGAATTGCAGATACGCAGTATTTT.

The chain couples TRBV29-1 to TRBJ2-3, with 7 positions matching TRBD1. Per the germline V gene, CDR1 is SQVTM and CDR2 is ANQGSEA. The CDR3 spans 13 residues. J was trimmed by 6 bases and V by 4 bases; bases with no gene match: 7. CDR3 nucleotide sequence: TGCAGCGTTGGAGCGACAGGGTCCGATACGCAGTATTTT. Its translation: CSVGATGSDTQYF.

A few counts support this clonotype. The chain uses TRBV5-1 and TRBJ2-3; TRBD2 matches at 12 bases. Looked up from germline, CDR1 is SGHRS and CDR2 is YFSETQ. V lost 0 bases, J lost 2 bases, and 4 bases stayed unmatched. The CDR3 is 17 amino acids. Here the CDR3 reads CASSLGTSGAPTDTQYF. The CDR3 region has the DNA TGCGCCAGCAGCTTGGGGACTAGCGGGGCTCCCACAGATACGCAGTATTTT. Supplemented by reference TRBV5-1 and TRBJ2-3, the full variable domain reads KAGVTQTPRYLIKTRGQQVTLSCSPISGHRSVSWYQQTPGQGLQFLFEYFSETQRNKGNFPGRFSGRQFSNSRSEMNVSTLELGDSALYLCASSLGTSGAPTDTQYFGPGTRLTVL.